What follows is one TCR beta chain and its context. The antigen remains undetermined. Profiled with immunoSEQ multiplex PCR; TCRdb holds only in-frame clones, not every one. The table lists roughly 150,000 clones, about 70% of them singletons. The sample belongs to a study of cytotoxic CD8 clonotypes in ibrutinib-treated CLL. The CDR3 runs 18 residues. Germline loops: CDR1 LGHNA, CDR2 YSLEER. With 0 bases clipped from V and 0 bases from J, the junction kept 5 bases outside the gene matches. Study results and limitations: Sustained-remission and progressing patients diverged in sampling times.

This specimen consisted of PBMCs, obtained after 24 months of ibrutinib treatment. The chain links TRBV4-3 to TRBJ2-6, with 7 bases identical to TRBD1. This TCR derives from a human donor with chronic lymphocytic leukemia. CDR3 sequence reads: CASSQDIAGGSGANVLTF. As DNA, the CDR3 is TGCGCCAGCAGCCAAGATATTGCAGGGGGCTCTGGGGCCAACGTCCTGACTTTC.